The 3 T cell receptor beta chains in this list originate from one sample, sequenced in a study of Graves' ophthalmopathy and Graves' hyperthyroidism (dated by TCRdb to the late 2010s). The sequencing machine was an Illumina HiSeq 2000. TCR beta CDR3 regions were amplified from RNA transcripts for repertoire sequencing. A first-round RT-PCR used HTBI primers with the Qiagen OneStep RT-PCR kit, followed by a second-round multiplex PCR, size selection and purification. TCRdb redid the processing of the public reads, applying fastp at Q25 and MiXCR, and retained in-frame beta chains. Here each entry gathers all rows of one CDR3 protein and keeps the most common genes and DNA. This sample gives 680,000 or so distinct CDR3 sequences in total; 20% to 25% of them show up just once. Approximately 7.7% of the sample belongs to the ten largest clones. Material for sequencing was peripheral blood. These receptor sequences come from a woman between 18 and 30 years old with stable Graves' hyperthyroidism. Some clones in this sample may be carry-over from other donors' samples. Donor details come from another sample of the same person, matched by shared clones.

This clonotype was recorded a few times. The chain recombines TRBV14 with TRBJ2-7, with 7 bases fitting TRBD2. This CDR3 is built from 13 residues. The germline CDR1 and CDR2 sequences are SGHDN and FVKESK. J was trimmed by 3 bases and V by 1 base; bases with no gene match: 0. CDR3 in DNA: TGTGCCAGCAGCCAAGTAGCGGGCTACGAGCAGTACTTC. Residues: CASSQVAGYEQYF.

This clonotype has more than one count but fewer than ten. The rearrangement joins TRBV13 to TRBJ2-7; D may correspond to TRBD1 or TRBD2 (5 bases each). Looked up from germline, CDR1 is PRHDT and CDR2 is FYEKMQ (reference sequence). The V end was cut by 6 bases, the J end by 2 bases, with 17 bases between. The CDR3 is 15 residues long. The CDR3: CASSQDPGTAYEQYF. The CDR3 coding sequence is TGTGCCAGCAGTCAAGATCCCGGGACCGCCTACGAGCAGTACTTC.

V gene TRBV24-1 combines with J gene TRBJ1-1; D is unclear. The CDR3 totals 13 residues. The germline gives CDR1 KGHDR, CDR2 SFDVKD. Deletions cut 3 bases from V and 7 bases from J, with 11 bases between. In DNA form, the CDR3 reads TGTGCCACCAGTGATAGAACAGACGATGAAGCTTTCTTT. Translated, it gives CATSDRTDDEAFF.